The next 26 T cell receptor beta chains were all read from a single sample in a study of OX40 agonist ivuxolimab in advanced cancers. TCRdb's copy holds only in-frame clones and misses some; the assay was immunoSEQ multiplex PCR. The table includes 53,000 or so clones, 93% detected once. This specimen consisted of CD4+ or CD8+ T cells sorted from blood, obtained in a trial of the OX40 agonist ivuxolimab. The receptors stem from an adult with an advanced solid tumor such as melanoma, head and neck, liver or kidney cancer.

J is TRBJ1-1 and V is TRBV7-2, with 7 bases identical to TRBD1. With 4 bases clipped from V and 5 bases from J, the junction kept 10 bases outside the gene matches. The CDR3 contains 15 residues. CDR1 is SGHTA and CDR2 is FQGNSA in the germline V gene. Here the CDR3 DNA reads TGTGCCAGCAGCTACCGACCGACAGGGAGAACTGAAGCTTTCTTT. Encoded protein: CASSYRPTGRTEAFF.

The chain recombines TRBV10-3 with TRBJ2-7; 9 bases match TRBD1. Per germline, CDR1 ENHRY and CDR2 SYGVKD. Trimming cost V 3 bases and J 6 bases; bases outside gene matches: 12. The CDR3 covers 16 residues. DNA of the CDR3: TGTGCCATCAGTGATCCACCTGGGACAGGGACCTTCGAGCAGTACTTC. The encoded protein is CAISDPPGTGTFEQYF.

J is TRBJ1-5 and V is TRBV5-1; TRBD1 matches at 7 bases. CDR3 size: 15 residues. In germline, CDR1 is SGHRS, CDR2 YFSETQ. V shed 4 bases, J shed 9 bases, and the junction held 13 bases outside the gene matches. Here the CDR3 reads CASSRPDRVDLPQHF. CDR3 in DNA: TGCGCCAGCAGCCGACCTGACAGGGTGGATCTGCCCCAGCATTTT.

The chain has TRBV7-9 and TRBJ2-3; D gene unclear. Per germline, CDR1 SEHNR and CDR2 FQNEAQ (reference sequence). CDR3 length equals 15 residues. The V end was cut by 5 bases, the J end by 0 bases, with 12 bases between. The CDR3 nucleotides read TGTGCCAGCAGCGGATCGGTACCTAGCACAGATACGCAGTATTTT. It yields the protein CASSGSVPSTDTQYF.

In its sample, this clone was seen once. The rearrangement uses TRBV13 and TRBJ2-5; 9 positions match TRBD2. Germline assignment: CDR1 PRHDT and CDR2 FYEKMQ (reference sequence). This CDR3 region has 16 residues. V trimming: 3 bases; J trimming: 0 bases; junction bases outside the gene matches: 5. The CDR3 reads CASSFRLADYQETQYF. The CDR3 DNA sequence: TGTGCCAGCAGCTTCAGACTAGCGGACTACCAAGAGACCCAGTACTTC.

The chain links TRBV28 to TRBJ1-2; 7 bases align to TRBD1. V lost 6 bases and J lost 6; bases outside the gene matches: 7. This CDR3 contains 13 residues. CDR1 is MDHEN and CDR2 is SYDVKM in the germline V gene. The CDR3 region has the DNA TGTGCCAGCAGGGGCGAGGGGGCAAATGGCTACACCTTC. It specifies CASRGEGANGYTF.

The chain recombines TRBV7-2 with TRBJ2-7, with 10 positions matching TRBD2. The CDR3 runs 15 residues. CDR1 and CDR2 (germline): SGHTA, FQGNSA. After removal of 3 bases from V and 3 bases from J, the junction contained 5 bases not matched to a gene. The CDR3 spells CASSFSSGSGYEQYF. CDR3 nucleotides: TGTGCCAGCAGCTTCTCTAGCGGGAGTGGCTACGAGCAGTACTTC.

V is TRBV5-6 and J is TRBJ2-7, with D perhaps TRBD1 or TRBD2 (5 bases each). The CDR3 has 14 amino acids. The germline V and J ends were trimmed by 3 bases and 2 bases, with 12 bases remaining between them. Germline V lookup: CDR1 SGHDT, CDR2 YYEEEE. CDR3 sequence (DNA): TGTGCCAGCAGCTCAGGGACCTACCCCTACGAGCAGTACTTC. This sequence encodes CASSSGTYPYEQYF.

This sequence joins TRBV5-5 and TRBJ2-7; 8 bases are shared with TRBD2. Unmatched junction bases numbered 7, after V lost 4 bases and J lost 1 base. In germline, CDR1 is SGHKS, CDR2 YYEKEE (reference sequence). This CDR3 spans 15 amino acids. DNA for the CDR3: TGTGCCAGCAGCCTCGGGGGACTAGTATCCTACGAGCAGTACTTC. Translation gives CASSLGGLVSYEQYF.

DNA for the CDR3: TGTGCCAGCAGTCCCACAGTGGTCCCAGAAGGAAACACCATATATTTT. Encoded protein: CASSPTVVPEGNTIYF. The rearrangement links TRBV27 to TRBJ1-3, with D unresolved. V lost 5 bases and J 4 bases, leaving 18 bases between the germline ends. CDR3 length equals 16 residues. Germline V gene data show CDR1 as MNHEY and CDR2 as SMNVEV (reference sequence).

V usage is TRBV7-2 and J usage is TRBJ2-7; a weak D match, TRBD1 (5 bases). CDR1 is SGHTA and CDR2 is FQGNSA in the germline V gene. The CDR3 totals 13 residues. With 3 bases removed from V and 7 bases from J, the gap between germline ends came to 13 bases. The CDR3 sequence is CASSFALRTEQYF. The CDR3 DNA reads TGTGCCAGCAGCTTCGCGCTGAGGACAGAGCAGTACTTC.

This rearrangement joins TRBV29-1 to TRBJ2-7; D is unresolved. Germline lookup yields CDR1 SQVTM and CDR2 ANQGSEA. The V end lost 4 bases, the J end lost 6 bases, and 10 bases lay between the germline ends. The CDR3 is 11 residues long. CDR3 bases: TGCAGCGTTGCTGAGCAAGGCGAGCAGTACTTC. Protein sequence: CSVAEQGEQYF.

V usage is TRBV9 and J usage is TRBJ2-1, with 9 bases identical to TRBD2. The V gene's germline CDR1 is SGDLS and CDR2 YYNGEE. The junction had 6 bases not matched to a gene; V was cut back by 0 bases and J by 5 bases. The CDR3 has 16 amino acids. The CDR3: CASSVAGGRENNEQFF. The CDR3 nucleotides are TGTGCCAGCAGCGTAGCGGGCGGGAGGGAAAACAATGAGCAGTTCTTC.

The V and J genes are TRBV7-3 and TRBJ2-7; 13 nucleotides match TRBD2. CDR1 and CDR2 (germline): SGHTA, FQGTGA. The CDR3 length is 13 residues. Trimming cost V 5 bases and J 7 bases; bases outside gene matches: 2. In DNA form, the CDR3 reads TGTGCCAGCAGCCCGGGACTAGCGGGGGAGCAGTACTTC. Its protein product is CASSPGLAGEQYF. The full variable domain, its missing parts supplied by reference TRBV7-3 and TRBJ2-7, is GAGVSQTPSNKVTEKGKYVELRCDPISGHTALYWYRQSLGQGPEFLIYFQGTGAADDSGLPNDRFFAVRPEGSVSTLKIQRTERGDSAVYLCASSPGLAGEQYFGPGTRLTVT.

The chain recombines TRBV9 with TRBJ1-1; the D gene is possibly TRBD1 (5 bases). Per the germline V gene, CDR1 is SGDLS and CDR2 is YYNGEE. There are 15 residues in the CDR3. The V and J ends lost 4 bases and 5 bases respectively, with 18 bases between them. CDR3 region: CASSIGEGRRTEAFF. CDR3 coding DNA: TGTGCCAGCAGCATAGGAGAGGGACGGCGGACTGAAGCTTTCTTT.

The chain couples TRBV25-1 to TRBJ2-5; perhaps TRBD1 as D (5 bases). CDR1 is MGHDK, CDR2 SYGVNS, per germline. This CDR3 is built from 17 residues. Trimming stripped 5 bases from V and 0 bases from J, with 19 bases between. The CDR3 protein is CASSRQSNLRDQETQYF. The CDR3, as DNA: TGTGCCAGCAGTCGACAGAGCAATCTCCGCGACCAAGAGACCCAGTACTTC. The full variable domain, rest sourced from reference TRBV25-1 and TRBJ2-5, is EADIYQTPRYLVIGTGKKITLECSQTMGHDKMYWYQQDPGMELHLIHYSYGVNSTEKGDLSSESTVSRIRTEHFPLTLESARPSHTSQYLCASSRQSNLRDQETQYFGPGTRLLVL.

The rearrangement joins TRBV7-6 to TRBJ2-7, with 7 bases identical to TRBD1. This CDR3 region has 15 residues. CDR1 and CDR2 from the germline V gene are SGHVS and FNYEAQ. Trimming cost V 1 base and J 1 base; bases outside gene matches: 4. For the CDR3, the DNA is TGTGCCAGCAGCTTAGGACAGGGAATATCCTACGAGCAGTACTTC. It is translated as CASSLGQGISYEQYF.

The chain joins TRBV7-9 to TRBJ2-1; 15 nucleotides match TRBD2. V lost 3 bases to trimming and J lost 0 bases; unmatched junction nucleotides: 3. This CDR3 has 18 residues. Germline V gives CDR1 SEHNR, CDR2 FQNEAQ (reference sequence). The chain's CDR3 is CASSLGLAGGHSYNEQFF. DNA for the CDR3: TGTGCCAGCAGCTTGGGACTAGCGGGAGGCCACTCCTACAATGAGCAGTTCTTC. The full variable domain, completed using reference TRBV7-9 and TRBJ2-1, is DTGVSQNPRHKITKRGQNVTFRCDPISEHNRLYWYRQTLGQGPEFLTYFQNEAQLEKSRLLSDRFSAERPKGSFSTLEIQRTEQGDSAMYLCASSLGLAGGHSYNEQFFGPGTRLTVL.

The V call is TRBV9, the J call TRBJ2-1, with 11 bases aligning to TRBD2. Germline lookup yields CDR1 SGDLS and CDR2 YYNGEE. The CDR3 is 12 amino acids. The V segment lost 4 bases and the J segment 12 bases; nucleotides outside the gene matches: 3. CDR3 residues: CASSTSGSWQFF. DNA of the CDR3: TGTGCCAGCAGCACTAGCGGGAGCTGGCAGTTCTTC.

The genes are TRBV27 and TRBJ1-2; D is uncertain. Germline values: CDR1 MNHEY, CDR2 SMNVEV (reference sequence). The CDR3 is 13 residues long. V was clipped by 5 bases and J by 4 bases, with 11 bases between them. DNA for the CDR3: TGTGCCAGCAGTCCCCCGAGCGGCTATGGCTACACCTTC. Amino acid sequence: CASSPPSGYGYTF.

J is TRBJ2-7 and V is TRBV13, with 8 nucleotides matching TRBD1. Germline lookup yields CDR1 PRHDT and CDR2 FYEKMQ (reference sequence). V shed 5 bases, J shed 4 bases, and the junction held 7 bases outside the gene matches. The CDR3 runs to 14 residues. This chain's CDR3 is CASSTRQGRYEQYF. In DNA, the CDR3 is TGTGCCAGCAGCACCCGACAGGGGAGGTACGAGCAGTACTTC. The entire variable domain, with the rest obtained from reference TRBV13 and TRBJ2-7, is as follows: AAGVIQSPRHLIKEKRETATLKCYPIPRHDTVYWYQQGPGQDPQFLISFYEKMQSDKGSIPDRFSAQQFSDYHSELNMSSLELGDSALYFCASSTRQGRYEQYFGPGTRLTVT.

V usage is TRBV7-6 and J usage is TRBJ2-7, with D possibly matching TRBD1 (6 bases). The germline CDR1 and CDR2 sequences are SGHVS and FNYEAQ. V gave up 1 base and J gave up 5 bases, with 6 bases separating them. This CDR3 has 12 residues. CDR3 region: CASSLEGDEQYF. For the CDR3, the DNA is TGTGCCAGCAGCTTAGAGGGGGACGAGCAGTACTTC. Complete variable domain (other parts from reference TRBV7-6 and TRBJ2-7): GAGVSQSPRYKVTKRGQDVALRCDPISGHVSLYWYRQALGQGPEFLTYFNYEAQQDKSGLPNDRFSAERPEGSISTLTIQRTEQRDSAMYRCASSLEGDEQYFGPGTRLTVT.

This clone came up once. The chain has TRBV4-3 and TRBJ2-1; 8 bases match TRBD2. V gave up 3 bases and J gave up 9 bases; unmatched junction bases: 7. The CDR3 extends over 14 amino acids. In germline, CDR1 is LGHNA, CDR2 YSLEER. The CDR3: CASSQGLTSVEQFF. DNA for the CDR3: TGCGCCAGCAGCCAGGGGTTGACTAGCGTTGAGCAGTTCTTC.

The chain has TRBV2 and TRBJ2-1; D might be TRBD2 (5 bases). Germline V CDR1 and CDR2: SNHLY, FYNNEI. V was cut by 3 bases and J by 4 bases, with 10 bases left in between. CDR3 length: 14 amino acids. Here the CDR3 reads CASSERAPYNEQFF. CDR3 nucleotide sequence: TGTGCCAGCAGTGAGAGGGCCCCTTACAATGAGCAGTTCTTC.

The chain carries TRBV29-1 and TRBJ2-1; no clear D. The CDR3 is made up of 13 amino acids. Trimming removed 1 base from V and 2 bases from J, with 6 bases in between. Germline V gene data show CDR1 as SQVTM and CDR2 as ANQGSEA. The CDR3 is CSVEVVTYNEQFF. DNA for the CDR3: TGCAGCGTTGAAGTAGTCACCTACAATGAGCAGTTCTTC.

This clone is a singleton in its sample. The gene calls are TRBV14 and TRBJ2-7; D may match TRBD1 or TRBD2 (6 bases each). The length of the CDR3 is 15 residues. Trimming pared 1 base from V and 0 bases from J, leaving 10 bases between. Per germline, CDR1 SGHDN and CDR2 FVKESK. The CDR3 bases are TGTGCCAGCAGCCAAGCCCGGGGGCGCTCCTACGAGCAGTACTTC. Residues: CASSQARGRSYEQYF.